The next 4 T cell receptor beta chains were all read from a single sample in a study of CD8+ T cells in alopecia areata. Extraction and reverse transcription of RNA yielded cDNA as the sequencing template. Only in-frame clones appear in the TCRdb table, and some are missing; sequencing was by immunoSEQ multiplex PCR. The sample has 95,000 to 150,000 clones, about 59% seen once; the top ten hold 4.5% to 6%. Sample treatment: oral pan-JAK inhibitor, 5-10 mg twice daily. Sample: CD4+ T cells sorted from blood, taken at week 4, from a patient treated with tofacitinib. The receptor set was obtained from a human donor with alopecia areata.

This clone occurred once. V gene TRBV29-1 combines with J gene TRBJ2-1; D remains unclear. V was clipped by 0 bases and J by 6 bases, with 12 bases between them. The CDR3 is 14 residues long. Germline V CDR1 and CDR2: SQVTM, ANQGSEA. DNA for the CDR3: TGCAGCGTTGAAGATCTTCCTAGAAGCAATGAGCAGTTCTTC. Its translation is CSVEDLPRSNEQFF.

The genes are TRBV30 and TRBJ1-1; D may be TRBD1 (5 bases). Trimming removed 8 bases from V and 3 bases from J, with 19 bases in between. Germline V CDR1 and CDR2: GTSNPN, SVGIG (reference sequence). This CDR3 is 14 amino acids long. CDR3 DNA sequence: TGTGCCCGCTCAGGTCAGGGAGTGGACACTGAAGCTTTCTTT. Protein: CARSGQGVDTEAFF.

The gene calls are TRBV6-1 and TRBJ2-7; no clear D. This CDR3 has 13 amino acids. V dropped 8 bases and J dropped 2 bases, with 13 bases sitting between them. Per germline, CDR1 MNHNS and CDR2 SASEGT. DNA of the CDR3: TGTGCCAGCGAAGACCCAGCCCCCTACGAGCAGTACTTC. Amino acid sequence: CASEDPAPYEQYF.

This clone occurred a few times. The chain joins TRBV5-1 to TRBJ2-7; tentatively, D is TRBD1 (6 bases). Trimming removed 3 bases at V and 5 bases at J, with 9 bases between. The CDR3 loop spans 12 amino acids. Germline lookup yields CDR1 SGHRS and CDR2 YFSETQ. CDR3 residues: CASSSPGDEQYF. In nucleotides, the CDR3 is TGCGCCAGCAGCTCCCCAGGGGACGAGCAGTACTTC.